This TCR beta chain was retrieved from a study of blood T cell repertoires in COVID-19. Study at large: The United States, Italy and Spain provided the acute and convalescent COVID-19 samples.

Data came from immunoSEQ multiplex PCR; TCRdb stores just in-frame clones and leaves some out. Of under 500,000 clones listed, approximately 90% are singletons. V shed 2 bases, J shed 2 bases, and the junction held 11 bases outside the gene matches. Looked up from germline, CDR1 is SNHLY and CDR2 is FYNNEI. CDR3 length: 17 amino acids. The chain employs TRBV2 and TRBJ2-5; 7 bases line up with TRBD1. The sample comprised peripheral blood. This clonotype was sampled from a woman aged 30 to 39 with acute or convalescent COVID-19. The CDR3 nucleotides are TGTGCCAGCAGTGAAAAGGCCGGGACAGCGACACAAGAGACCCAGTACTTC. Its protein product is CASSEKAGTATQETQYF.